The T cell receptor (beta chain) under discussion was sequenced for a study of cytomegalovirus exposure and HLA in healthy donors. As for this clone: Its antigen is still unknown.

Everyone who donated was a healthy bone marrow donor. General study points: According to a later analysis, most TCR beta chains associated with CMV appeared HLA-restricted. Sequence variants that were highly shared formed a cluster that was likely a sequencing artifact. Roughly uniform sequencing depth across donors was assumed, possibly incorrectly.

The study ran its PCR with 60 Vbeta and 13 Jbeta primers. The method was immunoSEQ multiplex PCR; TCRdb's version includes in-frame clones alone and lacks a portion of them. The sample lists about 130,000 clones, 76% seen once, with less than 2% in the top ten. The length of the CDR3 is 17 residues. V lost 5 bases, J lost 5 bases, and 12 bases stayed unmatched. The V gene's germline CDR1 is SGHNT and CDR2 YENEEA. Sequencing was done on a sample of PBMCs. The clonotype comes from a female donor in good health and CMV-seropositive. J is TRBJ2-2 and V is TRBV11-3; 9 nucleotides line up with TRBD1. The CDR3 is CASSQGPGTGLTGELFF. In DNA, the CDR3 is TGTGCCAGCAGCCAAGGCCCCGGGACAGGGCTTACCGGGGAGCTGTTTTTT.